Listed below are T cell receptor beta chains from one sample, sequenced in a study of blood T cells in healthy people across ages. TCRdb re-called the 5' RACE reads with MiXCR, one entry per CDR3 protein. This sample carries 780,000 or so distinct CDR3 sequences, roughly 25% of them seen once, and the ten largest clones take 3% to 4%. These data are also associated with another study on T cells of mothers and their children.

Sequenced material: blood. The receptor source for this set is a boy aged 5-17 years in good health. The CDR3 runs from the conserved cysteine through the conserved F or W. A D gene is named only where the DNA matches it firmly. Clone size, where shown, is once, few, many, or a class for clones that have expanded.

v_gene	j_gene	abundance	d_gene	CDR3nt	CDR3aa
TRBV4-1	TRBJ2-1	few	-	TGCGCCAGCAGCCAAGATGTTCAGGAGTGGGGCAATGAGCAGTTCTTC	CASSQDVQEWGNEQFF
TRBV7-9	TRBJ2-7	-	-	TGTGCCAGCAGCTCTGAGGGAGGTCTCCCCTACGAGCAGTACTTC	CASSSEGGLPYEQYF
TRBV2	TRBJ2-7	once	-	TGTGCCAGCAGTGAAGGGGCCCCCTACGAGCAGTACTTC	CASSEGAPYEQYF
TRBV11-2	TRBJ2-3	few	-	TGTGCCAGCAGATGGGACCTGAATACGCAGTATTTT	CASRWDLNTQYF
TRBV29-1	TRBJ1-1	few	-	TGCAGCGTTGAATCCCCGACAGCCACTGAAGCTTTCTTT	CSVESPTATEAFF
TRBV4-3	TRBJ2-5	few	TRBD2	TGCGCCAGCAGCCAAGGGGTAGCGGGCTTGGAGGAGACCCAGTACTTC	CASSQGVAGLEETQYF
TRBV5-1	TRBJ2-6	-	TRBD1	TGCGCCAGCACCACCGGGACAGCCATTTCTGGGGCCAACGTCCTGACTTTC	CASTTGTAISGANVLTF
TRBV7-9	TRBJ2-1	-	TRBD2	TGTGCCAGCAGCGTCAGTGTTACTAGCGATGAGCAGTTCTTC	CASSVSVTSDEQFF
TRBV29-1	TRBJ2-7	-	-	TGCAGCGTTGAGGCCACCTCGGGGGCCTACGAGCAGTACTTC	CSVEATSGAYEQYF
TRBV11-2	TRBJ2-5	few	-	TGTGCCAGCAGCTCACTGGACAAGCAAGAGACCCAGTACTTC	CASSSLDKQETQYF
TRBV28	TRBJ2-7	-	TRBD1	TGTGCCAGCAGTAAACCCGGGACAGGGAACCACGAGCAGTACTTC	CASSKPGTGNHEQYF
TRBV6-6	TRBJ2-3	many	-	TGTGCCAGCAGGAGGGACAGCACAGATACGCAGTATTTT	CASRRDSTDTQYF
TRBV21-1	TRBJ2-5	few	-	TGTGCCAGCAGCAAATTTTCAGGGATACCTCGAGAGACCCAGTACTTC	CASSKFSGIPRETQYF
TRBV13	TRBJ2-6	few	TRBD2	TGTGCCAGCAGCTTCGGGGGACTACCCACTGGGGCCAACGTCCTGACTTTC	CASSFGGLPTGANVLTF
TRBV5-5	TRBJ2-2	-	TRBD1	TGTGCCAGCAGCACGCGGACAGGGACGAACACCGGGGAGCTGTTTTTT	CASSTRTGTNTGELFF
TRBV5-1	TRBJ1-3	few	-	TGCGCCAGCAGCTTGGAGGGACAAGGAAACACCGTATATTTT	CASSLEGQGNTVYF